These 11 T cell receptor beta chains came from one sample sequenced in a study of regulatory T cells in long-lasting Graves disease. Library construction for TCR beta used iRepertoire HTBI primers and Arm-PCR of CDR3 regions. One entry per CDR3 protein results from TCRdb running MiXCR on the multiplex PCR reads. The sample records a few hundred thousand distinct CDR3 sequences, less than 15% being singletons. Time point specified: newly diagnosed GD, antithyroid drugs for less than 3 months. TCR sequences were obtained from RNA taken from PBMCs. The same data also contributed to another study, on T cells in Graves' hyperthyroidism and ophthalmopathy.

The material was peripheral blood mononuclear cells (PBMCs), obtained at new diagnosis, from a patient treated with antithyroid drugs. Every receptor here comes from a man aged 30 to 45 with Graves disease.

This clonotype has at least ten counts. The CDR3 nucleotides read TGTGCCAGCAGTTTAGGTCTAGCGGGGATCACAGATACGCAGTATTTT. It is translated as CASSLGLAGITDTQYF. This chain connects TRBV12-3 or TRBV12-4 to TRBJ2-3; TRBD2 matches at 9 bases. This CDR3 spans 16 amino acids. Trimming at V came to 1 base and at J to 2 bases, leaving 4 bases not matched to a gene.

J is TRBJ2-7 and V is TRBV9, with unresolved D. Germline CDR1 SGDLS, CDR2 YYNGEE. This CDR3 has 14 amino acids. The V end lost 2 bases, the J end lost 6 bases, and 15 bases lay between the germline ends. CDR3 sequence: CASSVVDSIGEQYF. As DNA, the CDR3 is TGTGCCAGCAGCGTGGTCGATAGCATTGGCGAGCAGTACTTC.

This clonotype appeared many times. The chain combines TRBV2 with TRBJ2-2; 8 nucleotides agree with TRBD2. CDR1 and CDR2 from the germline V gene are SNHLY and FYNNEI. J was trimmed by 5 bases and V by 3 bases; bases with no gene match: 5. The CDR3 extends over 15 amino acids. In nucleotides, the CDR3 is TGTGCCAGCAGTGAGTTGTCGGGAGGGACCGGGGAGCTGTTTTTT. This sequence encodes CASSELSGGTGELFF.

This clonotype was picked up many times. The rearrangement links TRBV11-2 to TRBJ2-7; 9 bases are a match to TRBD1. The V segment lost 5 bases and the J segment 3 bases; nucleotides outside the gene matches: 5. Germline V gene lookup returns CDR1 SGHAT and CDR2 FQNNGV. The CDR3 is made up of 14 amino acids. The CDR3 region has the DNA TGTGCCAGCAGCCAAACAGGGGGCTTCTACGAGCAGTACTTC. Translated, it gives CASSQTGGFYEQYF.

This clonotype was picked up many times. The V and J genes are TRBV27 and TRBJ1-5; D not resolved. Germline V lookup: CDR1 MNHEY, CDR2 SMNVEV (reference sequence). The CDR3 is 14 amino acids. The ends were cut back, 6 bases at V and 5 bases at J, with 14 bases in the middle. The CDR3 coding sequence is TGTGCCAGCAGCCCTCTTGAGAGGGATCAGCCCCAGCATTTT. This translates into CASSPLERDQPQHF.

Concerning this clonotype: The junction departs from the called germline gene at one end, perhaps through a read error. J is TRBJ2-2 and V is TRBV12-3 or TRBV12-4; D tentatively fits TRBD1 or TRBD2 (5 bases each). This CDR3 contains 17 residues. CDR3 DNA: TGTGCCAGCAGTTTAGACCGATGGGAACGGGGCACCGGGGAGCTGGTTTTT. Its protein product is CASSLDRWERGTGELVF.

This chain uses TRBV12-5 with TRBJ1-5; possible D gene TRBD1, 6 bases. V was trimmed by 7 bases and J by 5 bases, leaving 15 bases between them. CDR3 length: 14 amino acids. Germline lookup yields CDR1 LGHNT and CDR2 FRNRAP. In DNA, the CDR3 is TGTGCTAGTGCCATGACAGGATATTATCAGCCCCAGCATTTT. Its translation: CASAMTGYYQPQHF.

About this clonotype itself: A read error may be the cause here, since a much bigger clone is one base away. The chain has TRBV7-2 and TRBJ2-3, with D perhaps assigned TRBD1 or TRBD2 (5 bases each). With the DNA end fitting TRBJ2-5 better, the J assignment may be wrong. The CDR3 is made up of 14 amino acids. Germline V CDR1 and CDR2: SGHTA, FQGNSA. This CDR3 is CASSLIVRGEAQYF. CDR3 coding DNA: TGTGCCAGCAGCCTGATAGTGAGGGGAGAGGCCCAGTACTTC.

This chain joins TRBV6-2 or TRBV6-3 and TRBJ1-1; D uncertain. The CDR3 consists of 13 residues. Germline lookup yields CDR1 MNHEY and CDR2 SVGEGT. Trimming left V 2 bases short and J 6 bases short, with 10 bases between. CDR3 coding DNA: TGTGCCAGCAGTTACGGGCAGGATTCTGAAGCTTTCTTT. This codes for CASSYGQDSEAFF.

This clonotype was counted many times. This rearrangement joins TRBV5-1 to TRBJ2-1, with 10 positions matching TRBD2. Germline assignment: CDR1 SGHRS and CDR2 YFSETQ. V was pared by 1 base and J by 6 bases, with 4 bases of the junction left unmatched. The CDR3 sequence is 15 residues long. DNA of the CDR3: TGCGCCAGCAGCTTGTTAGCGGGAGGACTCAATGAGCAGTTCTTC. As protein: CASSLLAGGLNEQFF.

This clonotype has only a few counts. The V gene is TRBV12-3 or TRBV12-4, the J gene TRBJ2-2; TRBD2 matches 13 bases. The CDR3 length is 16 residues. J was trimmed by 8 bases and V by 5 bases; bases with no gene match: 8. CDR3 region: CASSTTSGRASGELFF. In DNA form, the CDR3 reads TGTGCCAGCAGTACTACTAGCGGGAGGGCCAGTGGGGAGCTGTTTTTT.